This record concerns one T cell receptor beta chain sequence. Its cognate antigen is unknown. Naive CD8 cells comprised CD45RO-negative, CCR7-positively selected cells, excluding terminally differentiated effector memory CD45RA+ cells. Free of recent acute infections or vaccinations, the donors were healthy HIV-negative adults. This sample is drawn from a study of shared clonotypes between healthy human individuals. Splitting of each subset's genomic DNA was done evenly across several immunoSEQ plates. The input for sorted-subset replicate PCRs was around 210 ng DNA, around 27,000 T cell genomes. The method was immunoSEQ multiplex PCR; TCRdb's version includes in-frame clones alone and lacks a portion of them. The table lists around 2,000,000 clones, about 95% of them singletons. The study's findings and limits: Represented diversity, genetic and exposure-history alike, was limited by few donors.

The sample taken for sequencing was naive CD8+ T cells sorted from blood. This clonotype originated in a man aged 18 to 29 in good health.

The CDR3 spells CASSSPTDIWDSNQPQHF. The CDR3 DNA reads as TGTGCCAGCAGCTCACCCACGGACATTTGGGATAGCAATCAGCCCCAGCATTTT. V usage is TRBV7-8 and J usage is TRBJ1-5, with D tentatively TRBD1 (5 bases). The V gene lost 4 bases and the J gene lost 0 bases, with 19 bases spanning the gap. Germline CDR1 is SGHVS and CDR2 is FQNEAQ. The CDR3 contains 18 residues.